These 24 T cell receptor beta chains originate from one sample sequenced in a study of blood T cell repertoires in COVID-19. Sequencing was performed with immunoSEQ multiplex PCR; in TCRdb, only in-frame clones are kept and a portion is missing. The sample carries about 98,000 clones, about four fifths recorded once. Sequenced material: peripheral blood. The source is a man between 40 and 49 years old with active or convalescent COVID-19.

J is TRBJ1-1 and V is TRBV19; the D is unclear. The CDR3 length is 13 residues. Per the germline V gene, CDR1 is LNHDA and CDR2 is SQIVND (reference sequence). The germline V and J ends were trimmed by 3 bases and 1 base, with 6 bases remaining between them. In DNA form, the CDR3 reads TGTGCCAGTAGTATTACGAGGAACACTGAAGCTTTCTTT. This gives the protein CASSITRNTEAFF.

The genes are TRBV19 and TRBJ1-3; D remains ambiguous. From germline, CDR1 is LNHDA and CDR2 SQIVND (reference sequence). V was cut by 7 bases and J by 3 bases, with 16 bases left in between. This CDR3 contains 15 residues. CDR3 DNA: TGTGCCAGTACCCTCGGCGGGTTTCGTGGAAACACCATATATTTT. Amino acid sequence: CASTLGGFRGNTIYF. The full variable domain, rest sourced from reference TRBV19 and TRBJ1-3, is DGGITQSPKYLFRKEGQNVTLSCEQNLNHDAMYWYRQDPGQGLRLIYYSQIVNDFQKGDIAEGYSVSREKKESFPLTVTSAQKNPTAFYLCASTLGGFRGNTIYFGEGSWLTVV.

V is TRBV6-2 or TRBV6-3 and J is TRBJ1-2; 10 positions match TRBD1. Unmatched junction bases numbered 9, after V lost 4 bases and J lost 4 bases. Germline-derived CDR1 and CDR2 are MNHEY and SVGEGT. The CDR3 sequence is 16 residues long. CDR3: CASSLAGTGAAYGYTF. In nucleotides, the CDR3 is TGTGCCAGCAGTTTAGCCGGGACAGGGGCTGCCTATGGCTACACCTTC.

Written as DNA, the CDR3 is TGCAGCGTTGAAAGGACTAGCAATGAGCAGTTCTTC. This translates into CSVERTSNEQFF. V and J are TRBV29-1 and TRBJ2-1, with 7 bases lining up with TRBD2. J was trimmed by 6 bases and V by 2 bases; bases with no gene match: 1. CDR3 length equals 12 residues. The germline CDR1 and CDR2 sequences are SQVTM and ANQGSEA.

V and J are TRBV5-4 and TRBJ1-6; a weak D match, TRBD1 (5 bases). The CDR3 contains 15 residues. Germline lookup yields CDR1 SGHNT and CDR2 YYREEE (reference sequence). Trimming stripped 3 bases from V and 8 bases from J, with 15 bases between. The CDR3 protein is CASSSTPGLDSPLHF. The CDR3 DNA follows: TGTGCCAGCAGCTCAACCCCAGGGTTGGATTCACCCCTCCACTTT.

The chain has TRBV6-5 and TRBJ2-7; D call uncertain. Germline CDR1 is MNHEY and CDR2 is SVGAGI. Trimming cost V 6 bases and J 7 bases, with 16 bases left between them. This CDR3 comprises 13 residues. The chain's CDR3 is CASRPTNDREQYF. Here the CDR3 DNA reads TGTGCCAGCAGACCTACCAACGATCGAGAGCAGTACTTC.

This sequence joins TRBV10-3 and TRBJ2-6; 7 bases match TRBD1. The junction had 2 bases not matched to a gene; V was cut back by 4 bases and J by 2 bases. The CDR3 covers 15 residues. Per the germline V gene, CDR1 is ENHRY and CDR2 is SYGVKD. The CDR3 loop is CAISVTGAGANVLTF. In DNA form, the CDR3 reads TGTGCCATCAGTGTAACAGGGGCTGGGGCCAACGTCCTGACTTTC.

The chain carries TRBV30 and TRBJ1-4; 9 nucleotides agree with TRBD1. Germline values: CDR1 GTSNPN, CDR2 SVGIG (reference sequence). V shed 1 base and J 9 bases; nucleotides not matched to a gene: 9. The CDR3 is 15 amino acids. The CDR3, as DNA: TGTGCCTGGAGTGCCACCGGGACAGGGAGCCAAAAACTGTTTTTT. The encoded protein is CAWSATGTGSQKLFF.

This chain connects TRBV19 to TRBJ1-2; weak D call: TRBD1 (6 bases). Germline assignment: CDR1 LNHDA and CDR2 SQIVND (reference sequence). Between the trimmed V and J ends, which lost 7 bases and 1 base, there was a span of 19 bases. CDR3 length: 16 amino acids. The CDR3 loop is CASTPPGAGVNYGYTF. The CDR3 DNA sequence: TGTGCCAGTACTCCCCCGGGTGCAGGGGTTAACTATGGCTACACCTTC.

This sequence joins TRBV12-3 or TRBV12-4 and TRBJ2-1, with a tentative D call TRBD1 (6 bases). Trimming removed 6 bases from V and 9 bases from J, with 12 bases in between. The CDR3 is made up of 12 amino acids. In DNA, the CDR3 is TGTGCCAGCAGGGTATTGGGGGCTGAGCAGTTCTTC. It codes for CASRVLGAEQFF.

This rearrangement joins TRBV6-5 to TRBJ2-4; 8 bases align to TRBD1. J gave up 0 bases and V 4 bases, and 2 bases lay outside the gene matches. CDR1 and CDR2 from the germline V gene are MNHEY and SVGAGI. The CDR3 is made up of 15 amino acids. The CDR3 DNA is TGTGCCAGCAGTTCAGGGGGCGCAGCCAAAAACATTCAGTACTTC. It specifies CASSSGGAAKNIQYF.

J is TRBJ2-5 and V is TRBV5-4, with D perhaps TRBD1 (6 bases). V was cut by 4 bases and J by 3 bases, with 13 bases left in between. There are 14 residues in the CDR3. Germline V gene data show CDR1 as SGHNT and CDR2 as YYREEE (reference sequence). Here the CDR3 reads CASSLVNREETQYF. For the CDR3, the DNA is TGTGCCAGCAGCCTGGTGAACAGGGAAGAGACCCAGTACTTC.

As to this clone: In the same sample, other DNA sequences code for this CDR3. The gene calls are TRBV7-2 and TRBJ2-1; 9 bases align to TRBD1. The J segment lost 0 bases and the V segment lost 4 bases, leaving 1 base of the junction unmatched. CDR3 size: 15 residues. Germline values: CDR1 SGHTA, CDR2 FQGNSA. The CDR3 bases are TGTGCCAGCAGCTCGACAGGGGGCTCCTACAATGAGCAGTTCTTC. Its translation is CASSSTGGSYNEQFF. The full variable domain, with the rest looked up from reference TRBV7-2 and TRBJ2-1, is GAGVSQSPSNKVTEKGKDVELRCDPISGHTALYWYRQSLGQGLEFLIYFQGNSAPDKSGLPSDRFSAERTGGSVSTLTIQRTQQEDSAVYLCASSSTGGSYNEQFFGPGTRLTVL.

The chain combines TRBV4-2 with TRBJ1-6, with D possibly matching TRBD1 (6 bases). Looked up from germline, CDR1 is LGHNA and CDR2 is YNFKEQ. CDR3 length: 15 amino acids. The V and J ends lost 1 base and 9 bases respectively, with 13 bases between them. CDR3 protein: CASSQAGQGPSPLHF. DNA of the CDR3: TGTGCCAGCAGCCAAGCGGGGCAGGGGCCTTCACCCCTCCACTTT.

The rearrangement joins TRBV19 to TRBJ2-7, with D possibly matching TRBD1 (5 bases). Germline assignment: CDR1 LNHDA and CDR2 SQIVND (reference sequence). Trimming left V 5 bases short and J 2 bases short, with 13 bases between. There are 14 residues in the CDR3. The DNA of the CDR3 is TGTGCCAGTAGTTCACAGGCACTAACCTACGAGCAGTACTTC. Translating it yields CASSSQALTYEQYF.

The CDR3 region is CASRSDGDSPLHF. CDR3 sequence (DNA): TGTGCCAGTAGATCGGACGGGGATTCACCCCTCCACTTT. V is TRBV19 and J is TRBJ1-6; D is ambiguous. Trimming cost V 6 bases and J 8 bases, with 11 bases left between them. The CDR3 is made up of 13 amino acids. Germline CDR1 LNHDA, CDR2 SQIVND (reference sequence).

The V call is TRBV4-1, the J call TRBJ1-1; 10 bases align to TRBD1. This CDR3 has 17 amino acids. CDR1 is MGHRA, CDR2 YSYEKL, per germline. V shed 0 bases, J shed 4 bases, and the junction held 8 bases outside the gene matches. CDR3 sequence: CASSQDLTGGMGTEAFF. CDR3 DNA: TGCGCCAGCAGCCAAGATCTGACAGGGGGCATGGGCACTGAAGCTTTCTTT.

This clone was counted between two and nine times. The V gene is TRBV4-1, the J gene TRBJ1-3; D unclear. Trimming took off 0 bases at V and 0 bases at J, with 12 bases between the two ends. This CDR3 has 17 residues. Germline lookup yields CDR1 MGHRA and CDR2 YSYEKL. This CDR3 is CASSQDPLRGSGNTIYF. CDR3 nucleotides: TGCGCCAGCAGCCAAGATCCACTGCGGGGCTCTGGAAACACCATATATTTT.

The chain carries TRBV9 and TRBJ2-7, with 9 bases that match TRBD1. The CDR3 is made up of 18 amino acids. Unmatched junction bases numbered 18, after V lost 2 bases and J lost 6 bases. The V gene's germline CDR1 is SGDLS and CDR2 YYNGEE. This CDR3 is CASSVSLTQGAGRGEQYF. The DNA of the CDR3 is TGTGCCAGCAGCGTGAGCCTCACACAGGGGGCGGGAAGAGGCGAGCAGTACTTC.

This clone was picked up one time. The chain recombines TRBV5-6 with TRBJ2-5; 13 nucleotides agree with TRBD2. This CDR3 is 16 amino acids long. Trimming took 3 bases from V and 6 from J; bases not matched to a gene: 8. In germline, CDR1 is SGHDT, CDR2 YYEEEE. The CDR3 region is CASSYPGLAGFKTQYF. The CDR3 DNA reads as TGTGCCAGCAGCTATCCGGGACTAGCGGGGTTTAAGACCCAGTACTTC.

CDR3 coding DNA: TGTGCCAGCAGCTTAGGGACTACAGGAGGCACCGGGGAGCTGTTTTTT. Amino acid sequence: CASSLGTTGGTGELFF. The chain is built from TRBV7-9 and TRBJ2-2; TRBD2 is a possible D gene (6 bases). Germline V gives CDR1 SEHNR, CDR2 FQNEAQ (reference sequence). Trimming took 1 base from V and 4 from J, leaving 13 bases between them. The CDR3 has 16 amino acids.

The rearrangement uses TRBV29-1 and TRBJ1-2; 8 bases are shared with TRBD1. The germline CDR1 and CDR2 sequences are SQVTM and ANQGSEA. This CDR3 is built from 13 residues. V gave up 7 bases and J gave up 4 bases; unmatched junction bases: 8. CDR3 region: CSAGTGTGYGYTF. The CDR3 region has the DNA TGCAGCGCCGGGACAGGAACAGGCTATGGCTACACCTTC.

The CDR3 spells CASSPLGETQYF. The CDR3 bases are TGTGCCAGCTCCCCGCTAGGAGAGACCCAGTACTTC. The chain combines TRBV18 with TRBJ2-5; D unclear. Germline lookup yields CDR1 KGHSH and CDR2 LQKENI. This CDR3 contains 12 residues. Trimming shortened V by 6 bases and J by 4 bases, and 9 bases separated the two germline ends.

The chain combines TRBV5-1 with TRBJ2-7; 8 nucleotides align to TRBD1. CDR3 length: 14 amino acids. The J segment lost 4 bases and the V segment lost 6 bases, leaving 9 bases of the junction unmatched. Germline V lookup: CDR1 SGHRS, CDR2 YFSETQ. Written as DNA, the CDR3 is TGCGCCAGCACCGAGCCCACAGGGGGTTACGAGCAGTACTTC. This codes for CASTEPTGGYEQYF.